This TCR beta chain is from a study of OX40 agonist ivuxolimab in advanced cancers. From germline, CDR1 is MDHEN and CDR2 SYDVKM. This CDR3 spans 13 amino acids. V was cut by 6 bases and J by 8 bases, with 16 bases left in between. Profiled with immunoSEQ multiplex PCR; TCRdb holds only in-frame clones, not every one. The repertoire consists of approximately 49,000 clones, with 70% to 90% occurring once and the leading ten covering roughly 9.9%. The specimen was CD4+ or CD8+ T cells sorted from blood, collected in a trial of the OX40 agonist ivuxolimab. The chain is built from TRBV28 and TRBJ1-2; perhaps TRBD1 as D (6 bases). This receptor was obtained from an adult with an advanced solid tumor such as melanoma, head and neck, liver or kidney cancer. CDR3 region: CASRNPGAGGYTF. The CDR3 DNA is TGTGCCAGCAGAAATCCAGGGGCAGGGGGCTACACCTTC.